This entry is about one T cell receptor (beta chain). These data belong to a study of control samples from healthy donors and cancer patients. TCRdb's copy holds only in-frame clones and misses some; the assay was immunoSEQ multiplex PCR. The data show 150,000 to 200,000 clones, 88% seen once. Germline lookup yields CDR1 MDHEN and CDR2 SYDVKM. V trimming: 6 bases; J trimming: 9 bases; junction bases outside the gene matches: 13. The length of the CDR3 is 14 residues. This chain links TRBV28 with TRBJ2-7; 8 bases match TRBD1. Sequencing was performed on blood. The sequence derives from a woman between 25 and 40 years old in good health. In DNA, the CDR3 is TGTGCCAGCAGGGTGGGACAGGCGGAAGGGGGGCAGTACTTC. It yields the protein CASRVGQAEGGQYF.